This T cell receptor (beta chain) is from a study of T cells in localized non-small cell lung cancer. Findings and limits, study-wide: A median approximately 59 of the top 100 tumor clones appeared in adjacent lung. Maximal T cell clonality occurred in uninvolved adjacent lung, with tumor ranking below it.

Repertoires were generated with immunoSEQ multiplex PCR, while TCRdb's copy carries only in-frame clones and drops some. This table holds about 21,000 clones, 75% to 90% found once. Of note for this clone: Its antigen is unknown.

This TCR derives from a man aged 35 to 69 with stage II squamous cell lung carcinoma. The source was PBMCs, collected before any cancer treatment.

The CDR3 reads CASSLGYEQYF. The CDR3 nucleotides read TGTGCCAGCAGTTTAGGGTACGAGCAGTACTTC. The rearrangement uses TRBV28 and TRBJ2-7; no definite D call. The CDR3 covers 11 residues. From germline, CDR1 is MDHEN and CDR2 SYDVKM. Trimming stripped 2 bases from V and 4 bases from J, with 3 bases between.